This is a list of T cell receptor beta chains from one sample in a study of T-cell reconstitution after alpha-beta-depleted transplantation in children. TCRdb called the PCR reads again in MiXCR, with one record for every CDR3 protein. The table has some 490,000 distinct CDR3 sequences, 9.5% to 15% seen once. The sample in question was PBMCs from the stem cell graft donor, obtained from the stem cell graft. These receptors were collected from a human donor who donated a stem cell graft to a child with combined immunodeficiency. Each CDR3 is given with its conserved first and last residue. The order of the fields is clone size, V gene, CDR3 length, J gene, D gene, CDR3 protein, CDR3 DNA. The D gene is left open where the match is weak. Clone size, where shown, is once, few, many, or a class for clones that have expanded.

few	TRBV28	13	TRBJ2-1	NA	CASSLGIHNEQFF	TGTGCCAGCAGTCTCGGGATCCACAATGAGCAGTTCTTC
many	TRBV24-1	16	TRBJ2-2	NA	CAAAMGRGLNTGELFF	TGTGCCGCCGCGATGGGCCGGGGGCTGAACACCGGGGAGCTGTTTTTT
many	TRBV5-1	14	TRBJ1-2	TRBD1	CASSPRDRNYGYTF	TGCGCCAGCAGCCCCCGGGACAGGAACTATGGCTACACCTTC
NA	TRBV2	15	TRBJ2-1	NA	CASSRASASYNEQFF	TGTGCCAGCAGTAGGGCCTCCGCCTCCTACAATGAGCAGTTCTTC
NA	TRBV24-1	16	TRBJ2-1	NA	CATSDYKRNSYNEQFF	TGTGCCACCAGTGATTACAAGCGGAACTCCTACAATGAGCAGTTCTTC
many	TRBV29-1	13	TRBJ2-7	NA	CSVSWISRYEQYF	TGCAGCGTTTCGTGGATCAGCCGCTACGAGCAGTACTTC
NA	TRBV18	14	TRBJ2-5	NA	CASSPSMYQETQYF	TGTGCCAGCTCACCCTCTATGTACCAAGAGACCCAGTACTTC
NA	TRBV4-2	16	TRBJ1-3	NA	CASSQEAQGMRNTIYF	TGTGCCAGCAGCCAAGAAGCTCAGGGAATGAGAAACACCATATATTTT
NA	TRBV4-2	18	TRBJ1-5	NA	CASGLGPGARYSNQPQHF	TGTGCCAGCGGCCTGGGGCCGGGGGCCCGGTATAGCAATCAGCCCCAGCATTTT
many	TRBV12-3/TRBV12-4	12	TRBJ2-1	NA	CASSFTAHEQFF	TGTGCCAGCAGCTTCACAGCGCATGAGCAGTTCTTC
many	TRBV29-1	14	TRBJ2-2	TRBD1	CSVEIGQGAGELFF	TGCAGCGTTGAAATTGGACAGGGGGCCGGGGAGCTGTTTTTT
few	TRBV20-1	15	TRBJ2-3	NA	CSARDQEASTDTQYF	TGCAGTGCTAGAGATCAGGAGGCGAGCACAGATACGCAGTATTTT
many	TRBV7-9	13	TRBJ1-3	NA	CASSLAWGDTIYF	TGTGCCAGCAGCCTCGCCTGGGGTGACACCATATATTTT
NA	TRBV2	15	TRBJ2-7	TRBD2	CASRPGLASSYEQYF	TGTGCCAGCAGACCCGGACTAGCGAGCTCCTACGAGCAGTACTTC
few	TRBV5-1	15	TRBJ1-1	NA	CASSREFGVDTEAFF	TGCGCCAGCAGCAGAGAATTCGGCGTGGACACTGAAGCTTTCTTT
many	TRBV7-2	14	TRBJ2-7	NA	CASSLERDSYEQYF	TGTGCCAGCAGCTTAGAGAGGGACTCCTACGAGCAGTACTTC
NA	TRBV6-6	11	TRBJ2-1	NA	CASSVAQEQFF	TGTGCCAGCAGCGTCGCTCAGGAGCAGTTCTTC
many	TRBV12-3/TRBV12-4	14	TRBJ2-3	NA	CASSRGPGADTQYF	TGTGCCAGCAGCAGGGGACCCGGAGCAGATACGCAGTATTTT
NA	TRBV15	14	TRBJ2-3	NA	CATADRLGPDTQYF	TGTGCCACTGCGGACCGCCTCGGCCCAGATACGCAGTATTTT
many	TRBV29-1	13	TRBJ1-2	NA	CSVTNSRLSGYTF	TGCAGCGTTACGAACAGTCGCTTGAGTGGCTACACCTTC